This T cell receptor (beta chain) was sequenced for a study of cytomegalovirus exposure and HLA in healthy donors. Whole-study results and caveats: Accurate prediction of most subjects' HLA-A and HLA-B alleles from TCR beta sequences was reported.

V lost 0 bases to trimming and J lost 7 bases, with 18 bases between them. CDR1 and CDR2 (germline): LGHNA, YNFKEQ. The CDR3 loop spans 16 amino acids. Turning to this clone: Its antigen is currently unknown.

With 60 Vbeta and 13 Jbeta primers, the PCR was carried out. Produced via immunoSEQ multiplex PCR; TCRdb's table is partial and in-frame only. This table holds over 150,000 clones, around three quarters found once. The chain couples TRBV4-2 to TRBJ1-2; TRBD1 might be the D (5 bases). The TCR comes from a man aged 45-60 years in good health and CMV-seropositive. Sequenced sample: PBMCs. CDR3 loop: CASSQESRQGGGGYTF. The CDR3 DNA reads TGTGCCAGCAGCCAAGAGAGTCGGCAGGGTGGCGGTGGCTACACCTTC.